The following is a TCR beta chain sequence with its context. These data come from a study of T cell responses to AZD1222 COVID-19 vaccine. Sequenced by immunoSEQ multiplex PCR; TCRdb stores in-frame clones only, minus some. The sample lists about 140,000 clones, about 90% occurring once. The CDR3 has 13 amino acids. Germline V gene sequence: CDR1 LGHNA, CDR2 YSLEER. The germline V and J ends were trimmed by 0 bases and 5 bases, with 7 bases remaining between them. The source was peripheral blood, collected 28 days after the second AZD1222 dose. This clonotype originated in an adult who received the AZD1222 COVID-19 vaccine. This chain connects TRBV4-3 to TRBJ1-2; D ambiguous. CDR3 sequence reads: CASSQDGSYGYTF. CDR3 in DNA: TGCGCCAGCAGCCAAGATGGATCGTATGGCTACACCTTC.